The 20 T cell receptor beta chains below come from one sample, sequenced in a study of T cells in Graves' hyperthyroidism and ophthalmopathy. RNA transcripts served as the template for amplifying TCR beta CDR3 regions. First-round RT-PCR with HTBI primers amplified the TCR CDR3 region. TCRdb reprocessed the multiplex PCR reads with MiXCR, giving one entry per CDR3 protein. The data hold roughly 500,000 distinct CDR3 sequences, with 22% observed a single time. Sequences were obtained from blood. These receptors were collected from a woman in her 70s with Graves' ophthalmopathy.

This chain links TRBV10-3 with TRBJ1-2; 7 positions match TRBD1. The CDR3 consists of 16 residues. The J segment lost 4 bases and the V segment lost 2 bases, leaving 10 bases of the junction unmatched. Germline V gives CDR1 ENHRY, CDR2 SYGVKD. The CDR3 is CAISEGIGQAGYGYTF. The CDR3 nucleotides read TGTGCCATCAGTGAGGGAATTGGACAGGCTGGCTATGGCTACACCTTC.

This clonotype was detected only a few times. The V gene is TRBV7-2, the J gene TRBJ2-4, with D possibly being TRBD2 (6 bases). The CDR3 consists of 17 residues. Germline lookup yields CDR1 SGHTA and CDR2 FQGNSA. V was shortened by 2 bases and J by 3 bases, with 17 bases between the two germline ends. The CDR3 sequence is CASSLRGVGLGKNIQYF. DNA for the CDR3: TGTGCCAGCAGCTTACGCGGGGTTGGCCTGGGCAAAAACATTCAGTACTTC.

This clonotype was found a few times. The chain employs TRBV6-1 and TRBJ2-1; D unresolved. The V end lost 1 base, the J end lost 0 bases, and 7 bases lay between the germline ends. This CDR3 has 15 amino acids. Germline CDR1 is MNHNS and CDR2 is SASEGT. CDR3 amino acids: CASSEEWLSYNEQFF. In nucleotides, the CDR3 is TGTGCCAGCAGTGAAGAGTGGCTCTCCTACAATGAGCAGTTCTTC.

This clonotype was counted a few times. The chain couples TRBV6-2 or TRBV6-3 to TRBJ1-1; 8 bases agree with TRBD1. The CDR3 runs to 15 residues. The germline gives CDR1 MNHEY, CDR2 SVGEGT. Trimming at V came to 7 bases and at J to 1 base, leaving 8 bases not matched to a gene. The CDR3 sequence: CASTRRGTGNTEAFF. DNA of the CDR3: TGTGCCAGCACCCGAAGGGGGACAGGGAACACTGAAGCTTTCTTT.

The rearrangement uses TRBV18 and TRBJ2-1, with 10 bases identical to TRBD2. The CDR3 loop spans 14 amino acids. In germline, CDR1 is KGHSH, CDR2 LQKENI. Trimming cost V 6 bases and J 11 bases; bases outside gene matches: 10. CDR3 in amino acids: CASSPGTSASKQFF. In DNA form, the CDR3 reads TGTGCCAGCTCTCCCGGGACTAGCGCGTCCAAGCAGTTCTTC.

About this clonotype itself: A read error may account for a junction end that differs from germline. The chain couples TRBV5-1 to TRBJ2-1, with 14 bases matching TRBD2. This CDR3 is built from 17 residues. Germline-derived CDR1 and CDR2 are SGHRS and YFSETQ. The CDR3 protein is CTSSLGLAGASYNEQFF. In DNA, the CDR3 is TGCACCAGCAGCCTGGGACTAGCGGGAGCTTCTTACAATGAGCAGTTCTTC.

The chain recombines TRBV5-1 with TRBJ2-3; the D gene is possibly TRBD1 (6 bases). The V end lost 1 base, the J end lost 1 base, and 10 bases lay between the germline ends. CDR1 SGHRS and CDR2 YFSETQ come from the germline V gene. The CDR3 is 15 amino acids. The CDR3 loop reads CASSLQGSRTDTQYF. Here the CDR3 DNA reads TGCGCCAGCAGCTTGCAGGGGAGCCGCACAGATACGCAGTATTTT.

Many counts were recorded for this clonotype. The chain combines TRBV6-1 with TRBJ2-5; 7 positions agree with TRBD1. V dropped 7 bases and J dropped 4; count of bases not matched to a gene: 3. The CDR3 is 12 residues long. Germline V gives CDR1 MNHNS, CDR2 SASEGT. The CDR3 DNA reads TGTGCCAGCATGACAGGGTTAGAGACCCAGTACTTC. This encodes CASMTGLETQYF.

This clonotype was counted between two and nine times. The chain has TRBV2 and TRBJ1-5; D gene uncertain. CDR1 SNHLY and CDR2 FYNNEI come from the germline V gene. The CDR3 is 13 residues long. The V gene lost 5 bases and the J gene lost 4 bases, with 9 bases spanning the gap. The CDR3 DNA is TGTGCCAGCAGTACACAGCGAAATCAGCCCCAGCATTTT. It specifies CASSTQRNQPQHF. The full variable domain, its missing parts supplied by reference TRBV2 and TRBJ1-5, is EPEVTQTPSHQVTQMGQEVILRCVPISNHLYFYWYRQILGQKVEFLVSFYNNEISEKSEIFDDQFSVERPDGSNFTLKIRSTKLEDSAMYFCASSTQRNQPQHFGDGTRLSIL.

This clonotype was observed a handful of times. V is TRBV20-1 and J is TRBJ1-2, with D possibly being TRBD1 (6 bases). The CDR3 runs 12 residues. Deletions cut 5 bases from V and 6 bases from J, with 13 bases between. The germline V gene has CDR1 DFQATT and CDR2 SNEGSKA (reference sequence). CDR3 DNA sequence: TGCAGTGCTGCCACAGGGTTGGATGGCTACACCTTC. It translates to CSAATGLDGYTF.

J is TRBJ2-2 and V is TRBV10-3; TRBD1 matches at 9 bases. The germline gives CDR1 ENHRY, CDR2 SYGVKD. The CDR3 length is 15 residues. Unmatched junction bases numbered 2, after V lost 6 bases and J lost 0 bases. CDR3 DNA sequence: TGTGCCATCAGAGACAGGGGGACGAACACCGGGGAGCTGTTTTTT. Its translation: CAIRDRGTNTGELFF.

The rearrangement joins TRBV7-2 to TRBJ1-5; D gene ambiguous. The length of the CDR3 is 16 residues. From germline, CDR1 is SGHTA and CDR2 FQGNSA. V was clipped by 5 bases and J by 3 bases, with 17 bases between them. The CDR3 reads CASSADSPGNNQPQHF. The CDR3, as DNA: TGTGCCAGCAGCGCGGACTCTCCGGGGAACAATCAGCCCCAGCATTTT.

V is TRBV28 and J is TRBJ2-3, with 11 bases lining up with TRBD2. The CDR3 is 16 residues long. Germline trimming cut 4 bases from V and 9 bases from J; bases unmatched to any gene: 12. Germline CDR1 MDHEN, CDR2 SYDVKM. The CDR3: CASSSLPGLADYTQYF. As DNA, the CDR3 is TGTGCCAGCAGTTCCTTACCGGGACTAGCGGATTACACGCAGTATTTT.

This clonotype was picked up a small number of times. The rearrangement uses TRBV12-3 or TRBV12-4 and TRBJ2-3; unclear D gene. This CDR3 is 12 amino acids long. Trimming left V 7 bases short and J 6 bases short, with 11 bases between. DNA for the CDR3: TGTGCCAGCACCCTCATAGGCGATACGCAGTATTTT. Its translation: CASTLIGDTQYF.

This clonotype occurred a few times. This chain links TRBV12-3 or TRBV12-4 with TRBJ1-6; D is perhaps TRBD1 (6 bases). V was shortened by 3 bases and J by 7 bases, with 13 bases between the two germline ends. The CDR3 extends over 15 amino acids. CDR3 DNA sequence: TGTGCCAGCAGTTTGGGAGGACAGTCAAATTCACCCCTCCACTTT. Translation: CASSLGGQSNSPLHF.

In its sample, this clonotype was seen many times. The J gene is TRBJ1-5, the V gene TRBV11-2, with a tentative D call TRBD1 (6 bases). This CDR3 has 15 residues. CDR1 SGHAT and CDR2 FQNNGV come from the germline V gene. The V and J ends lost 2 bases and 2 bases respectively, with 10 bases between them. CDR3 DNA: TGTGCCAGCAGCTTATCAGGGGCGGGCAATCAGCCCCAGCATTTT. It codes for CASSLSGAGNQPQHF. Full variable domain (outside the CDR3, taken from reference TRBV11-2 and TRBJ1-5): EAGVAQSPRYKIIEKRQSVAFWCNPISGHATLYWYQQILGQGPKLLIQFQNNGVVDDSQLPKDRFSAERLKGVDSTLKIQPAKLEDSAVYLCASSLSGAGNQPQHFGDGTRLSIL.

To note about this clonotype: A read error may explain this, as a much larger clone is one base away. CDR3: CASSYSGVRTEAFF. In DNA form, the CDR3 reads TGTGCCAGCAGTTACTCGGGGGTCCGGACTGAAGCTTTCTTT. The chain couples TRBV6-2 or TRBV6-3 to TRBJ1-1, with D perhaps TRBD1 (5 bases). Germline lookup yields CDR1 MNHEY and CDR2 SVGEGT. CDR3 length: 14 residues. V gave up 0 bases and J gave up 5 bases, with 10 bases separating them.

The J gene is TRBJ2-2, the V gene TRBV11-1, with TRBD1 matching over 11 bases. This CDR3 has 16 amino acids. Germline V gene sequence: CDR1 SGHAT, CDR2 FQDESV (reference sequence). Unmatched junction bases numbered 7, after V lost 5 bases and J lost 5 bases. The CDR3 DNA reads TGTGCCAGCAGCCCCGGACAGGGGGCGCTGACCGGGGAGCTGTTTTTT. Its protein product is CASSPGQGALTGELFF.

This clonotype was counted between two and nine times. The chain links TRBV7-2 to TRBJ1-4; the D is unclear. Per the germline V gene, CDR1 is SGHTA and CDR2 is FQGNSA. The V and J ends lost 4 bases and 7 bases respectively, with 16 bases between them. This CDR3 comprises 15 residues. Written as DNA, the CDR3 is TGTGCCAGCAGCTCCAGTTTTGGTTCGGGTGAAAAACTGTTTTTT. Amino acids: CASSSSFGSGEKLFF.

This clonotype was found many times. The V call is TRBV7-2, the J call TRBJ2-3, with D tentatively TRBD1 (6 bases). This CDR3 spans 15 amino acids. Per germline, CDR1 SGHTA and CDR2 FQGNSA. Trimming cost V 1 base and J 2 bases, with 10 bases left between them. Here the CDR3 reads CASSLVGTPTDTQYF. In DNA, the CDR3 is TGTGCCAGCAGCTTAGTCGGGACACCCACAGATACGCAGTATTTT.